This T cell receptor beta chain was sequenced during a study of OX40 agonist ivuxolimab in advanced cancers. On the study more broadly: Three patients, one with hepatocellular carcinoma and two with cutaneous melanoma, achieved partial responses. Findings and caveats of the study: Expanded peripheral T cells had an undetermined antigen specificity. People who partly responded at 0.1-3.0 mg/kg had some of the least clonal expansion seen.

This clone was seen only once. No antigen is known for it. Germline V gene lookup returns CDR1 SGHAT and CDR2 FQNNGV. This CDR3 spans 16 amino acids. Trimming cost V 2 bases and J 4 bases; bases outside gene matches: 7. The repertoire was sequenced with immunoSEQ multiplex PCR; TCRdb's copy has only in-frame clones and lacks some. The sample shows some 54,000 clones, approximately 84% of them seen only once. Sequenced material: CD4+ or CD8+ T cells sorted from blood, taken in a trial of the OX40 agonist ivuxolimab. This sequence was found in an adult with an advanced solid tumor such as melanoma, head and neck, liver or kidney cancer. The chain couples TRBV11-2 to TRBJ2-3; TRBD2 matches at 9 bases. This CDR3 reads CASSLPVSGSADTQYF. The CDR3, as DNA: TGTGCCAGCAGCTTACCGGTTAGCGGGAGTGCAGATACGCAGTATTTT.